Presented here are 30 T cell receptor beta chains from one specimen sequenced in a study of OX40 agonist ivuxolimab in advanced cancers. Clones were read by immunoSEQ multiplex PCR, and TCRdb kept only the in-frame ones, dropping some. Here the sample spans 97,000 or so clones, around 87% being singletons. Here the sequenced sample was CD4+ or CD8+ T cells sorted from blood, taken in a trial of the OX40 agonist ivuxolimab. These receptors all come from an adult with an advanced solid tumor such as melanoma, head and neck, liver or kidney cancer.

The genes are TRBV10-2 and TRBJ2-5; tentative D call: TRBD1 (8 bases). The ends were cut back, 8 bases at V and 6 bases at J, with 16 bases in the middle. The CDR3 covers 13 residues. The germline gives CDR1 WSHSY, CDR2 SAAADI. CDR3 sequence reads: CASAGAGGQTQYF. CDR3 nucleotides: TGCGCCAGCGCGGGGGCAGGGGGCCAGACCCAGTACTTC.

The V call is TRBV21-1, the J call TRBJ2-5; the table's D call of TRBD2 was not tested on the DNA. TRBV21-1 corresponds to a pseudogene. This CDR3 contains 16 residues. The DNA for the CDR3 is TGTGCCAGCAGCAAAGAGACTAGCGGGGCCCAAGAGACCCAGTACTTC. Amino acid sequence: CASSKETSGAQETQYF.

This chain uses TRBV10-3 with TRBJ1-1; D gene unclear. Germline CDR1 and CDR2: ENHRY and SYGVKD. This CDR3 comprises 14 residues. The V end lost 3 bases, the J end lost 6 bases, and 14 bases lay between the germline ends. The CDR3 spells CAISELYGLAEAFF. In DNA form, the CDR3 reads TGTGCCATCAGTGAACTCTATGGACTGGCTGAAGCTTTCTTT.

V and J are TRBV5-4 and TRBJ2-5, with D unclear. Trimming left V 1 base short and J 0 bases short, with 7 bases between. The CDR3 has 14 residues. CDR1 is SGHNT, CDR2 YYREEE, per germline (reference sequence). The DNA of the CDR3 is TGTGCCAGCAGCTTGCTCCGGAACCAAGAGACCCAGTACTTC. This codes for CASSLLRNQETQYF.

This chain connects TRBV5-8 to TRBJ1-1; TRBD1 matches 10 bases. The germline V gene has CDR1 SGHTS and CDR2 YDEGEE. Unmatched junction bases numbered 9, after V lost 4 bases and J lost 0 bases. CDR3 length equals 17 residues. In nucleotides, the CDR3 is TGTGCCAGCAGCGCCGGGACAGGGGCCTTACTGAACACTGAAGCTTTCTTT. Protein: CASSAGTGALLNTEAFF.

The gene calls are TRBV29-1 and TRBJ2-7, with 11 bases fitting TRBD1. Germline CDR1 reads SQVTM; CDR2 reads ANQGSEA. This CDR3 is built from 12 residues. Losses at the gene ends were 7 bases for V and 2 bases for J; bases not matched to a gene: 1. As DNA, the CDR3 is TGCAGCGGGGGACAGGGGGCCTACGAGCAGTACTTC. Its translation: CSGGQGAYEQYF.

The rearrangement links TRBV7-2 to TRBJ2-2, with D uncertain. Trimming stripped 1 base from V and 1 base from J, with 7 bases between. In germline, CDR1 is SGHTA, CDR2 FQGNSA. This CDR3 has 15 amino acids. CDR3 in amino acids: CASSLGTLNTGELFF. For the CDR3, the DNA is TGTGCCAGCAGCTTAGGGACGCTGAACACCGGGGAGCTGTTTTTT.

This rearrangement joins TRBV15 to TRBJ1-1, with D unclear. Germline values: CDR1 LNHNV, CDR2 YYDKDF (reference sequence). The CDR3 sequence is 14 residues long. V lost 3 bases and J lost 5, with 13 bases in between. The DNA of the CDR3 is TGTGCCACCAGCAGGGGGAGGCTGGGGACTGAAGCTTTCTTT. Its translation: CATSRGRLGTEAFF.

CDR3 sequence: CASSFPRGRAEAFF. DNA for the CDR3: TGTGCCAGCAGTTTCCCCAGGGGCAGGGCTGAAGCTTTCTTT. This rearrangement joins TRBV28 to TRBJ1-1; D is possibly TRBD1 (6 bases). Between the trimmed V and J ends, which lost 3 bases and 6 bases, there was a span of 14 bases. The V gene's germline CDR1 is MDHEN and CDR2 SYDVKM. The CDR3 loop spans 14 amino acids. The full variable domain, completed using reference TRBV28 and TRBJ1-1, is DVKVTQSSRYLVKRTGEKVFLECVQDMDHENMFWYRQDPGLGLRLIYFSYDVKMKEKGDIPEGYSVSREKKERFSLILESASTNQTSMYLCASSFPRGRAEAFFGQGTRLTVV.

The chain carries TRBV11-2 and TRBJ2-1, with D unresolved. Trimming removed 4 bases from V and 5 bases from J, with 12 bases in between. The CDR3 runs 14 residues. Germline V gene lookup returns CDR1 SGHAT and CDR2 FQNNGV. The chain's CDR3 is CASSSMGRNNEQFF. In DNA form, the CDR3 reads TGTGCCAGCAGCTCGATGGGCAGAAACAATGAGCAGTTCTTC.

This sequence joins TRBV29-1 and TRBJ2-7; either TRBD1 or TRBD2 may fit D (6 bases each). The V end was cut by 3 bases, the J end by 1 base, with 10 bases between. CDR3 length: 13 residues. The germline CDR1 and CDR2 sequences are SQVTM and ANQGSEA. The CDR3 region is CSVDRGGSYEQYF. CDR3 in DNA: TGCAGCGTTGATCGAGGGGGGTCCTACGAGCAGTACTTC.

The J gene is TRBJ2-2, the V gene TRBV5-1; 8 positions match TRBD1. CDR1 and CDR2 from the germline V gene are SGHRS and YFSETQ. The CDR3 length is 15 residues. The V segment lost 3 bases and the J segment 7 bases; nucleotides outside the gene matches: 8. The CDR3 sequence: CASSYTTGVSGELFF. The DNA for the CDR3 is TGCGCCAGCAGCTACACGACAGGGGTTAGCGGGGAGCTGTTTTTT.

The chain is built from TRBV5-4 and TRBJ2-7; 8 nucleotides align to TRBD2. The CDR3 totals 15 residues. V was clipped by 0 bases and J by 1 base; unmatched bases: 3. In germline, CDR1 is SGHNT, CDR2 YYREEE (reference sequence). DNA for the CDR3: TGTGCCAGCAGCTTGGTCGGGGGGGCGTCCTACGAGCAGTACTTC. This sequence encodes CASSLVGGASYEQYF.

The chain recombines TRBV18 with TRBJ2-2; weak D call: TRBD1 (6 bases). CDR1 and CDR2 from the germline V gene are KGHSH and LQKENI. V shed 3 bases and J shed 8 bases, with 22 bases lying between them. This CDR3 has 17 residues. CDR3 in DNA: TGTGCCAGCTCACCGCGTAAGGACAGAGGAGCCTATGGGGAGCTGTTTTTT. Its protein is CASSPRKDRGAYGELFF.

In nucleotides, the CDR3 is TGCAGCGCCGGTTTGAACACTGAAGCTTTCTTT. It specifies CSAGLNTEAFF. The chain carries TRBV29-1 and TRBJ1-1, with no clear D. V lost 7 bases and J 0 bases, leaving 6 bases between the germline ends. The CDR3 runs to 11 residues. Per the germline V gene, CDR1 is SQVTM and CDR2 is ANQGSEA.

This clone came up once. The chain is built from TRBV27 and TRBJ1-1; a possible D gene is TRBD1 (5 bases). V was clipped by 5 bases and J by 1 base, with 11 bases between them. The CDR3 totals 14 residues. Germline V gene sequence: CDR1 MNHEY, CDR2 SMNVEV (reference sequence). CDR3 sequence reads: CASSGDLKNTEAFF. The DNA of the CDR3 is TGTGCCAGCAGTGGGGACCTAAAGAACACTGAAGCTTTCTTT.

This clone has a handful of counts. The chain recombines TRBV5-4 with TRBJ2-1, with no clear D. CDR1 is SGHNT, CDR2 YYREEE, per germline (reference sequence). The V gene lost 4 bases and the J gene lost 10 bases, with 15 bases spanning the gap. CDR3 length: 13 amino acids. CDR3 region: CASSKPGPEEQFF. Written as DNA, the CDR3 is TGTGCCAGCAGCAAGCCGGGTCCAGAGGAGCAGTTCTTC.

This clone was observed once. CDR3 bases: TGCAGCGTCAAGACAGGGGGCGGAGAGACCCAGTACTTC. Translating gives CSVKTGGGETQYF. J is TRBJ2-5 and V is TRBV29-1; 10 bases line up with TRBD1. The CDR3 consists of 13 residues. Trimming cost V 6 bases and J 4 bases; bases outside gene matches: 5. Germline CDR1 is SQVTM and CDR2 is ANQGSEA.

Here the CDR3 reads CARSLRQAYSNQPQHF. The CDR3 DNA reads as TGTGCCAGAAGCTTGAGACAGGCCTATAGCAATCAGCCCCAGCATTTT. This chain joins TRBV5-3 and TRBJ1-5, with TRBD1 as a possible D gene (6 bases). TRBV5-3 is sorted into the ORF group, with uncertain function. The CDR3 consists of 16 residues. Trimming stripped 1 base from V and 0 bases from J, with 11 bases between.

This chain joins TRBV7-3 and TRBJ2-1; TRBD1 aligns across 9 bases. V shed 5 bases, J shed 5 bases, and the junction held 10 bases outside the gene matches. Germline V gene sequence: CDR1 SGHTA, CDR2 FQGTGA. The CDR3 consists of 16 residues. Here the CDR3 reads CASSLDGTGRHNEQFF. The CDR3 DNA reads TGTGCCAGCAGCCTTGATGGGACAGGGCGACACAATGAGCAGTTCTTC.

This chain links TRBV6-6 with TRBJ2-2, with a weak D call TRBD2 (7 bases). This CDR3 is 15 amino acids long. V was shortened by 2 bases and J by 6 bases, with 13 bases between the two germline ends. In germline, CDR1 is MNHNY, CDR2 SVGAGI (reference sequence). The CDR3 nucleotides read TGTGCCAGCAGTTACCCTACGGGGGGCGCCGGGGAGCTGTTTTTT. Translation: CASSYPTGGAGELFF.

This chain uses TRBV11-3 with TRBJ2-3; D is unclear. The germline V gene encodes CDR1 SGHNT and CDR2 YENEEA. CDR3 length: 12 residues. V lost 3 bases and J lost 3, with 4 bases in between. The CDR3 sequence: CASSFYTDTQYF. The CDR3 bases are TGTGCCAGCAGCTTCTATACAGATACGCAGTATTTT.

The chain carries TRBV4-1 and TRBJ2-1; 9 bases are shared with TRBD2. CDR3 size: 16 residues. Germline V gene lookup returns CDR1 MGHRA and CDR2 YSYEKL. J was trimmed by 4 bases and V by 0 bases; bases with no gene match: 4. CDR3 loop: CASSQDQAGGYNEQFF. The CDR3 coding sequence is TGCGCCAGCAGCCAAGATCAAGCGGGGGGTTACAATGAGCAGTTCTTC.

This chain uses TRBV9 with TRBJ1-3, with D possibly being TRBD1 (5 bases). Germline V gene lookup returns CDR1 SGDLS and CDR2 YYNGEE. Trimming cost V 2 bases and J 0 bases, with 9 bases left between them. CDR3 length: 15 residues. The CDR3 DNA is TGTGCCAGCAGCGTCGGGGCGAGCTCTGGAAACACCATATATTTT. Translating gives CASSVGASSGNTIYF. Full variable domain (outside the CDR3, taken from reference TRBV9 and TRBJ1-3): DSGVTQTPKHLITATGQRVTLRCSPRSGDLSVYWYQQSLDQGLQFLIQYYNGEERAKGNILERFSAQQFPDLHSELNLSSLELGDSALYFCASSVGASSGNTIYFGEGSWLTVV.

The chain uses TRBV29-1 and TRBJ2-1; 12 bases match TRBD2. Losses at the gene ends were 4 bases for V and 10 bases for J; bases not matched to a gene: 11. Germline V gives CDR1 SQVTM, CDR2 ANQGSEA. The CDR3 is 15 residues long. CDR3 sequence (DNA): TGCAGCGTTGGGGGACTAGCGGGCCAGATAGTCGAGCAGTTCTTC. Protein: CSVGGLAGQIVEQFF.

The V and J genes are TRBV9 and TRBJ1-6; 7 nucleotides line up with TRBD1. The germline V gene encodes CDR1 SGDLS and CDR2 YYNGEE. V lost 4 bases to trimming and J lost 10 bases; unmatched junction nucleotides: 8. There are 14 residues in the CDR3. The CDR3 DNA sequence: TGTGCCAGCAGCAAGAGCACAGGGGTCTCACCCCTCCACTTT. Amino acids: CASSKSTGVSPLHF.

The rearrangement uses TRBV5-1 and TRBJ2-1; D ambiguous. V lost 0 bases to trimming and J lost 8 bases, with 15 bases between them. The V gene's germline CDR1 is SGHRS and CDR2 YFSETQ. This CDR3 has 15 amino acids. CDR3 bases: TGCGCCAGCAGCTTGGGCCTACGAGCCGGTGATGAGCAGTTCTTC. It encodes CASSLGLRAGDEQFF.

The chain combines TRBV7-9 with TRBJ2-3; 10 bases align to TRBD1. Germline V gives CDR1 SEHNR, CDR2 FQNEAQ (reference sequence). The V gene end was trimmed by 5 bases and the J gene end by 4 bases; junction bases not matched to a gene: 6. The length of the CDR3 is 15 residues. The CDR3 nucleotides are TGTGCCAGCAGCACTGGGACAGGGGATGCAGATACGCAGTATTTT. Protein: CASSTGTGDADTQYF.

This rearrangement joins TRBV9 to TRBJ2-1; tentative D call: TRBD1 (5 bases). The CDR3 is 13 amino acids. The germline gives CDR1 SGDLS, CDR2 YYNGEE. Trimming took 0 bases from V and 9 from J, leaving 10 bases between them. The CDR3 coding sequence is TGTGCCAGCAGCGTAGATGTTAGGGGTGAGCAGTTCTTC. Translated: CASSVDVRGEQFF.

This clone was counted a few times. This chain uses TRBV14 with TRBJ1-2; TRBD1 is a possible D gene (5 bases). This CDR3 region has 13 residues. Germline CDR1 SGHDN, CDR2 FVKESK. V was cut by 2 bases and J by 7 bases, with 11 bases left in between. As DNA, the CDR3 is TGTGCCAGCAGCCAATTCAGGGCATCTGGCTACACCTTC. Its translation is CASSQFRASGYTF. The full variable domain, with the rest looked up from reference TRBV14 and TRBJ1-2, is EAGVTQFPSHSVIEKGQTVTLRCDPISGHDNLYWYRRVMGKEIKFLLHFVKESKQDESGMPNNRFLAERTGGTYSTLKVQPAELEDSGVYFCASSQFRASGYTFGSGTRLTVV.